This TCR beta chain is drawn from a study of brain T cells in children with intractable seizures. Findings of the study overall: Pre-surgery blood may have been undersampled, hiding some clones. HCMV serostatus was not known, and viral specificity came from CDR3 similarity only.

The assay was immunoSEQ multiplex PCR, and TCRdb's table has in-frame clones only and misses some. The sample records 35,000 to 50,000 clones, 90% being singletons. The sequenced cases were selected for having the highest brain T cell transcript signatures. Pre-surgery treatment included at least one anti-epileptic drug. Between the trimmed V and J ends, which lost 3 bases and 5 bases, there was a span of 10 bases. The length of the CDR3 is 14 residues. Germline V CDR1 and CDR2: MNHNS, SASEGT. On this clone itself: The target antigen is unknown.

The receptor's source is a girl aged 2 to 10 with tuberous sclerosis and intractable seizures. The J gene is TRBJ1-4, the V gene TRBV6-1; D not resolved. Here the sequenced sample was peripheral blood, taken at surgery. This CDR3 is CASSDPPTNEKLFF. CDR3 coding DNA: TGTGCCAGCAGTGACCCACCGACAAATGAAAAACTGTTTTTT.